These 17 T cell receptor beta chains were all obtained from the same sample, sequenced in a study of blood T cell repertoires in COVID-19 (TCRdb year 2020). Library preparation was by the immunoSEQ multiplex PCR assay. Here the immuneACCESS table is served through TCRdb, limited to in-frame sequences with V and J called. Missing clones are a known gap in these copies; in checked studies unresolved V genes cover under half, and the rest lacks a known reason. This sample has a few hundred thousand clones in its table, and approximately 90% of those were observed once. The ten largest clones represent more than 2% of the sample. Material: peripheral blood. These receptor sequences come from a man between 18 and 29 years old with active or convalescent COVID-19.

Only one count was recorded for this clone. This chain connects TRBV27 to TRBJ2-2; D is possibly TRBD1 (7 bases). Trimming stripped 7 bases from V and 4 bases from J, with 10 bases between. Germline values: CDR1 MNHEY, CDR2 SMNVEV (reference sequence). The CDR3 has 13 amino acids. The CDR3 bases are TGTGCCAGCACCCAGGGGGGCACCGGGGAGCTGTTTTTT. This encodes CASTQGGTGELFF.

In this sample, this clone turned up a few times. This chain links TRBV2 with TRBJ1-2; D is unclear. Trimming left V 1 base short and J 8 bases short, with 8 bases between. From germline, CDR1 is SNHLY and CDR2 FYNNEI. This CDR3 is built from 12 residues. The CDR3, as DNA: TGTGCCAGCAGTGAAGGTCCCCCGGGCTACACCTTC. Encoded protein: CASSEGPPGYTF.

This clone turned up a few times. The chain is built from TRBV10-3 and TRBJ2-1; D is perhaps TRBD1 (5 bases). This CDR3 spans 16 amino acids. V lost 1 base to trimming and J lost 6 bases, with 16 bases between them. Germline V gene data show CDR1 as ENHRY and CDR2 as SYGVKD. The CDR3 nucleotides read TGTGCCATCAGTGAGTTGAGGCGGACACAACGCAATGAGCAGTTCTTC. It encodes CAISELRRTQRNEQFF.

The V gene is TRBV6-5, the J gene TRBJ2-1; TRBD2 aligns across 9 bases. CDR1 is MNHEY and CDR2 is SVGAGI in the germline V gene. V dropped 6 bases and J dropped 6; count of bases not matched to a gene: 9. CDR3 length: 15 residues. CDR3 nucleotide sequence: TGTGCCAGCAGACCCGGCGGTAGCGGGGGCAATGAGCAGTTCTTC. Its protein product is CASRPGGSGGNEQFF.

The rearrangement joins TRBV19 to TRBJ1-2, with 8 bases matching TRBD1. CDR1 and CDR2 from the germline V gene are LNHDA and SQIVND (reference sequence). There are 15 residues in the CDR3. Trimming cost V 7 bases and J 0 bases; bases outside gene matches: 7. CDR3 nucleotide sequence: TGTGCCAGTACAGGGGGCTACATATCTAACTATGGCTACACCTTC. Residues: CASTGGYISNYGYTF.

The chain carries TRBV11-2 and TRBJ2-6; D might be TRBD1 (6 bases). Deletions cut 1 base from V and 2 bases from J, with 9 bases between. The CDR3 runs to 16 residues. From germline, CDR1 is SGHAT and CDR2 FQNNGV. The CDR3 DNA reads as TGTGCCAGCAGCTTAGTGTCAGGGGCTGGGGCCAACGTCCTGACTTTC. Its protein product is CASSLVSGAGANVLTF.

V usage is TRBV18 and J usage is TRBJ1-6; D gene uncertain. Germline CDR1 reads KGHSH; CDR2 reads LQKENI. The CDR3 covers 15 residues. V gave up 1 base and J gave up 12 bases, with 16 bases separating them. This CDR3 reads CASSPQSDMPRPLHF. The CDR3 nucleotides are TGTGCCAGCTCACCACAATCCGACATGCCTCGACCCCTCCACTTT.

The CDR3 DNA reads TGTGCCAGCAGCGAATACCGGGACAGGAACACCGGGGAGCTGTTTTTT. Amino acids: CASSEYRDRNTGELFF. The chain links TRBV7-9 to TRBJ2-2, with 7 positions matching TRBD1. The CDR3 has 16 residues. V gave up 5 bases and J gave up 1 base; unmatched junction bases: 7. The germline V gene has CDR1 SEHNR and CDR2 FQNEAQ (reference sequence).

V and J are TRBV5-6 and TRBJ2-1, with D possibly matching TRBD1 (7 bases). This CDR3 has 16 residues. Trimming removed 5 bases from V and 9 bases from J, with 24 bases in between. Germline lookup yields CDR1 SGHDT and CDR2 YYEEEE. CDR3 amino acids: CASRTRQGGYGGEQFF. CDR3 sequence (DNA): TGTGCCAGCAGAACCCGACAGGGTGGTTACGGGGGTGAGCAGTTCTTC.

The rearrangement joins TRBV4-2 to TRBJ2-7; maybe TRBD1 (6 bases). V was shortened by 2 bases and J by 3 bases, with 26 bases between the two germline ends. The CDR3 has 19 amino acids. In germline, CDR1 is LGHNA, CDR2 YNFKEQ. The CDR3 region has the DNA TGTGCCAGCAGCCAAAACGACTACTACCACGACAGGATGGTCTACGAGCAGTACTTC. Protein product: CASSQNDYYHDRMVYEQYF.

The rearrangement joins TRBV7-9 to TRBJ2-1, with 10 bases aligning to TRBD2. Germline V gene lookup returns CDR1 SEHNR and CDR2 FQNEAQ (reference sequence). The CDR3 spans 18 residues. Losses at the gene ends were 1 base for V and 2 bases for J; bases not matched to a gene: 8. In DNA form, the CDR3 reads TGTGCCAGCAGCTTAGTAGGTAGCGGGGGGCGTCCCTACAATGAGCAGTTCTTC. As protein: CASSLVGSGGRPYNEQFF. Filled out from reference TRBV7-9 and TRBJ2-1, the complete variable domain reads DTGVSQNPRHKITKRGQNVTFRCDPISEHNRLYWYRQTLGQGPEFLTYFQNEAQLEKSRLLSDRFSAERPKGSFSTLEIQRTEQGDSAMYLCASSLVGSGGRPYNEQFFGPGTRLTVL.

The chain combines TRBV7-8 with TRBJ2-7; 11 bases are shared with TRBD2. Per germline, CDR1 SGHVS and CDR2 FQNEAQ. The V and J ends lost 6 bases and 6 bases, in that order; junction bases with no gene match: 7. This CDR3 comprises 14 residues. This CDR3 is CASRFIAGGGEQYF. The CDR3 DNA reads as TGTGCCAGCAGATTTATAGCGGGAGGGGGCGAGCAGTACTTC.

This clone was recorded once. The chain is built from TRBV27 and TRBJ1-2, with D possibly being TRBD1 (5 bases). Trimming removed 9 bases from V and 4 bases from J, with 18 bases in between. CDR1 and CDR2 from the germline V gene are MNHEY and SMNVEV (reference sequence). CDR3 length equals 14 residues. Here the CDR3 reads CASSGGAPLYGYTF. DNA of the CDR3: TGTGCCAGTAGTGGTGGGGCCCCACTCTATGGCTACACCTTC.

The chain joins TRBV5-5 to TRBJ2-7, with 8 bases lining up with TRBD1. V was clipped by 3 bases and J by 3 bases; unmatched bases: 11. CDR1 SGHKS and CDR2 YYEKEE come from the germline V gene (reference sequence). This CDR3 has 16 amino acids. The CDR3 DNA reads as TGTGCCAGCAGCTCCGGGTTGGGGGACAGGAACTACGAGCAGTACTTC. Translating gives CASSSGLGDRNYEQYF.

The chain recombines TRBV10-1 with TRBJ2-5; 14 bases line up with TRBD2. The V segment lost 8 bases and the J segment 7 bases; nucleotides outside the gene matches: 12. This CDR3 is built from 16 residues. Per the germline V gene, CDR1 is WNHNN and CDR2 is SYGVQD (reference sequence). CDR3 nucleotides: TGCGCCAGCGCCAAGGGACTAGCGGGAGCTCCCGGGACCCAGTACTTC. The encoded protein is CASAKGLAGAPGTQYF.

This chain links TRBV7-9 with TRBJ2-2, with 7 bases identical to TRBD1. The length of the CDR3 is 14 residues. The germline CDR1 and CDR2 sequences are SEHNR and FQNEAQ (reference sequence). V lost 5 bases to trimming and J lost 4 bases; unmatched junction nucleotides: 4. The CDR3 protein is CASSIQGPTGELFF. CDR3 nucleotide sequence: TGTGCCAGCAGCATACAGGGGCCCACCGGGGAGCTGTTTTTT.

The J gene is TRBJ1-1, the V gene TRBV6-2 or TRBV6-3; no clear D gene. Germline lookup yields CDR1 MNHEY and CDR2 SVGEGT. V was clipped by 6 bases and J by 4 bases, with 12 bases between them. This CDR3 is 13 amino acids long. CDR3 amino acids: CASSSAEGTEAFF. In nucleotides, the CDR3 is TGTGCCAGCAGCTCCGCCGAGGGCACTGAAGCTTTCTTT.